Below, 21 T cell receptor beta chains from the same sample are listed, as sequenced in a study of cytomegalovirus exposure and HLA in healthy donors (dated 2017 in TCRdb). Library construction relied on the immunoSEQ multiplex PCR assay. For the multiplex PCR, a mixture combining 60 forward primers for TCR Vbeta segments and 13 reverse primers for TCR Jbeta segments was used. The table comes from immuneACCESS by way of TCRdb, which keeps in-frame sequences with V and J called. Part of the clones is missing from these tables; in studies checked, under half for an unresolved V gene and the rest for unknown reasons. The sample contains fewer than 200,000 clones, around four fifths of them found a single time. The ten largest clones represent around 2% of the sample. The sequenced sample consisted of PBMCs. The receptors derive from a female donor in good health and CMV-seronegative.

The gene calls are TRBV6-5 and TRBJ2-7; 8 bases line up with TRBD1. The CDR3 has 15 amino acids. Trimming at V came to 5 bases and at J to 3 bases, leaving 9 bases not matched to a gene. CDR1 is MNHEY, CDR2 SVGAGI, per germline. CDR3 coding DNA: TGTGCCAGCAGTAGATCCGGGACAGGTTTCTACGAGCAGTACTTC. This gives the protein CASSRSGTGFYEQYF.

This sequence joins TRBV30 and TRBJ2-3; 10 bases agree with TRBD1. This CDR3 contains 15 residues. Germline CDR1 reads GTSNPN; CDR2 reads SVGIG (reference sequence). V lost 0 bases and J lost 5; bases outside the gene matches: 5. The CDR3 loop is CAWSVDRGRRDTQYF. The DNA of the CDR3 is TGTGCCTGGAGTGTAGACAGGGGGCGGAGAGATACGCAGTATTTT.

The chain carries TRBV5-6 and TRBJ1-2, with 12 bases lining up with TRBD1. Trimming cost V 5 bases and J 3 bases; bases outside gene matches: 5. The CDR3 length is 15 residues. Germline CDR1 and CDR2: SGHDT and YYEEEE. The CDR3 spells CASRPGTGGDYGYTF. CDR3 in DNA: TGTGCCAGCAGACCCGGGACAGGGGGCGACTATGGCTACACCTTC.

The rearrangement uses TRBV27 and TRBJ1-5; 8 nucleotides align to TRBD1. This CDR3 is built from 14 residues. The ends lost 7 bases at V and 2 bases at J; junction bases unmatched: 4. Germline lookup yields CDR1 MNHEY and CDR2 SMNVEV (reference sequence). The CDR3 nucleotides read TGTGCCAGCAATACAGGGGGTGGCAATCAGCCCCAGCATTTT. This sequence encodes CASNTGGGNQPQHF.

This clone was counted between two and nine times. The chain couples TRBV5-4 to TRBJ2-1, with 12 bases matching TRBD2. J was trimmed by 4 bases and V by 6 bases; bases with no gene match: 2. The V gene's germline CDR1 is SGHNT and CDR2 YYREEE (reference sequence). There are 14 residues in the CDR3. For the CDR3, the DNA is TGTGCCAGCACCCTAGCGGGAGGGTACAATGAGCAGTTCTTC. It yields the protein CASTLAGGYNEQFF.

The rearrangement joins TRBV7-9 to TRBJ2-7, with 8 bases that match TRBD1. Germline loops: CDR1 SEHNR, CDR2 FQNEAQ (reference sequence). V dropped 5 bases and J dropped 2; count of bases not matched to a gene: 8. This CDR3 region has 15 residues. DNA for the CDR3: TGTGCCAGCAGCGGAAGGGACAGGTCTCCCTACGAGCAGTACTTC. Its protein is CASSGRDRSPYEQYF.

The chain joins TRBV5-8 to TRBJ1-2, with 7 positions matching TRBD1. This CDR3 is 13 amino acids long. With V trimmed by 5 bases and J by 6 bases, 7 bases remained unmatched. Germline V gene lookup returns CDR1 SGHTS and CDR2 YDEGEE. The CDR3 loop reads CASSLQGVNGYTF. In nucleotides, the CDR3 is TGTGCCAGCAGTCTTCAGGGGGTCAATGGCTACACCTTC.

The rearrangement joins TRBV6-5 to TRBJ2-7; 10 positions match TRBD1. CDR3 length: 14 amino acids. The germline CDR1 and CDR2 sequences are MNHEY and SVGAGI. V dropped 6 bases and J dropped 5; count of bases not matched to a gene: 7. CDR3 coding DNA: TGTGCCAGCAGGGTCCGGGACAGGGGCCACGAGCAGTACTTC. This translates into CASRVRDRGHEQYF.

This rearrangement joins TRBV11-1 to TRBJ1-1, with unresolved D. This CDR3 spans 12 amino acids. Germline V gene sequence: CDR1 SGHAT, CDR2 FQDESV (reference sequence). The V end lost 6 bases, the J end lost 3 bases, and 8 bases lay between the germline ends. CDR3: CASRMRDTEAFF. CDR3 DNA sequence: TGTGCCAGCAGGATGAGAGACACTGAAGCTTTCTTT. The entire variable domain, with the rest obtained from reference TRBV11-1 and TRBJ1-1, is as follows: EAEVAQSPRYKITEKSQAVAFWCDPISGHATLYWYRQILGQGPELLVQFQDESVVDDSQLPKDRFSAERLKGVDSTLKIQPAELGDSAMYLCASRMRDTEAFFGQGTRLTVV.

This sequence joins TRBV4-2 and TRBJ1-1; D uncertain. Looked up from germline, CDR1 is LGHNA and CDR2 is YNFKEQ. Trimming stripped 2 bases from V and 5 bases from J, with 9 bases between. The CDR3 runs to 13 residues. The CDR3 DNA sequence: TGTGCCAGCAGCCAACTGGGAGAGACTGAAGCTTTCTTT. It translates to CASSQLGETEAFF.

This clone was seen a handful of times. The rearrangement uses TRBV15 and TRBJ2-7; the D gene is possibly TRBD2 (6 bases). Trimming cost V 0 bases and J 4 bases, with 16 bases left between them. From germline, CDR1 is LNHNV and CDR2 YYDKDF (reference sequence). The CDR3 has 16 residues. The CDR3 here is CATSRDRSVGTYEQYF. As DNA, the CDR3 is TGTGCCACCAGCAGAGATAGGAGCGTGGGGACTTACGAGCAGTACTTC.

The V gene is TRBV5-6, the J gene TRBJ1-2; D not resolved. This CDR3 spans 13 amino acids. Looked up from germline, CDR1 is SGHDT and CDR2 is YYEEEE. V shed 0 bases and J shed 8 bases, with 11 bases lying between them. The CDR3 region has the DNA TGTGCCAGCAGCTTGGCCGCGGGAGAGGGCTACACCTTC. It specifies CASSLAAGEGYTF.

The chain uses TRBV2 and TRBJ1-1; 8 bases align to TRBD1. Looked up from germline, CDR1 is SNHLY and CDR2 is FYNNEI. V was clipped by 7 bases and J by 5 bases; unmatched bases: 6. The CDR3 runs 13 residues. The CDR3 sequence is CASTGQGGTEAFF. DNA of the CDR3: TGTGCCAGCACCGGACAGGGTGGGACTGAAGCTTTCTTT.

V gene TRBV12-5 combines with J gene TRBJ1-1; D is unclear. V was clipped by 6 bases and J by 1 base, with 15 bases between them. Looked up from germline, CDR1 is LGHNT and CDR2 is FRNRAP. The CDR3 is 15 residues long. CDR3 coding DNA: TGTGCTAGTGGCCCCGAGCGGGGAGGGAACACTGAAGCTTTCTTT. Amino acids: CASGPERGGNTEAFF.

V usage is TRBV29-1 and J usage is TRBJ2-7; D may be TRBD2 (7 bases). Germline V gene sequence: CDR1 SQVTM, CDR2 ANQGSEA. Trimming left V 4 bases short and J 4 bases short, with 14 bases between. CDR3 length: 13 residues. The CDR3: CSVGGASGYEQYF. CDR3 sequence (DNA): TGCAGCGTTGGGGGGGCTAGCGGATACGAGCAGTACTTC.

The rearrangement joins TRBV7-9 to TRBJ1-2; TRBD1 matches at 7 bases. The V gene end was trimmed by 0 bases and the J gene end by 6 bases; junction bases not matched to a gene: 4. CDR1 is SEHNR, CDR2 FQNEAQ, per germline (reference sequence). The CDR3 sequence is 14 residues long. CDR3 nucleotide sequence: TGTGCCAGCAGCTTAGCAGGACAGGCGGATGGCTACACCTTC. Protein sequence: CASSLAGQADGYTF.

The chain has TRBV5-1 and TRBJ2-1; the match to TRBD1 covers 7 bases. J lost 5 bases, V lost 2 bases, and 7 bases had no gene match. This CDR3 is 15 amino acids long. The germline gives CDR1 SGHRS, CDR2 YFSETQ. The CDR3 region is CASSLRQGLHNEQFF. As DNA, the CDR3 is TGCGCCAGCAGCTTACGACAGGGCCTCCACAATGAGCAGTTCTTC. Complete variable domain (other parts from reference TRBV5-1 and TRBJ2-1): KAGVTQTPRYLIKTRGQQVTLSCSPISGHRSVSWYQQTPGQGLQFLFEYFSETQRNKGNFPGRFSGRQFSNSRSEMNVSTLELGDSALYLCASSLRQGLHNEQFFGPGTRLTVL.

This clone was counted once. CDR3 in amino acids: CASSPNRGSDGYTF. The CDR3 DNA sequence: TGTGCCAGCAGCCCCAACAGGGGTTCGGATGGCTACACCTTC. This sequence joins TRBV7-9 and TRBJ1-2, with TRBD1 matching over 7 bases. V lost 5 bases to trimming and J lost 6 bases; unmatched junction nucleotides: 9. The CDR3 length is 14 residues. Germline CDR1 and CDR2: SEHNR and FQNEAQ (reference sequence).

This chain joins TRBV7-9 and TRBJ1-1; a weak D match, TRBD1 (5 bases). The CDR3 is made up of 15 amino acids. Trimming removed 0 bases at V and 4 bases at J, with 12 bases between. Germline CDR1 is SEHNR and CDR2 is FQNEAQ (reference sequence). The CDR3 region is CASSLASGRGTEAFF. CDR3 sequence (DNA): TGTGCCAGCAGCTTAGCGTCAGGGAGGGGCACTGAAGCTTTCTTT.

This clone has a handful of counts. V usage is TRBV11-2 and J usage is TRBJ1-1; the D is unclear. CDR1 is SGHAT, CDR2 FQNNGV, per germline. V was trimmed by 4 bases and J by 1 base, leaving 10 bases between them. The CDR3 contains 14 residues. This CDR3 is CASSSLAGNTEAFF. The DNA of the CDR3 is TGTGCCAGCAGCTCTCTGGCAGGGAACACTGAAGCTTTCTTT.

This chain connects TRBV18 to TRBJ2-5; D may be TRBD1 (6 bases). Germline V lookup: CDR1 KGHSH, CDR2 LQKENI. This CDR3 is built from 12 residues. V dropped 4 bases and J dropped 3 bases, with 6 bases sitting between them. CDR3 residues: CASSHREETQYF. Here the CDR3 DNA reads TGTGCCAGCTCACACAGGGAAGAGACCCAGTACTTC.